Following are 19 T cell receptor beta chains from one sample sequenced in a study of radiation and T cells in renal cell carcinoma. Time point indicated: baseline pretreatment blood. As for treatment: 15 Gy SBRT to primary tumor, nephrectomy 4 weeks later. The assay was immunoSEQ multiplex PCR, and TCRdb's table has in-frame clones only and misses some. This table has tens of thousands of clones, approximately 80% appearing once. Sequenced here: blood, sampled from a patient whose treatment included radiotherapy and nephrectomy. The receptors originated from a man between 60 and 75 years old with renal cell carcinoma.

The gene calls are TRBV5-1 and TRBJ1-1; D ambiguous. The germline CDR1 and CDR2 sequences are SGHRS and YFSETQ. The V end lost 0 bases, the J end lost 6 bases, and 6 bases lay between the germline ends. The CDR3 spans 12 residues. CDR3 sequence (DNA): TGCGCCAGCAGCTTGGAGGGCGCTGAAGCTTTCTTT. It specifies CASSLEGAEAFF.

The chain uses TRBV30 and TRBJ1-2, with 9 bases fitting TRBD1. The CDR3 is 13 residues long. Looked up from germline, CDR1 is GTSNPN and CDR2 is SVGIG (reference sequence). Trimming took 2 bases from V and 5 from J; bases not matched to a gene: 3. This chain's CDR3 is CAWSFDRGYGYTF. CDR3 DNA: TGTGCCTGGAGTTTCGACAGGGGGTATGGCTACACCTTC.

The chain combines TRBV19 with TRBJ2-7; TRBD2 agrees at 8 bases. The germline V gene has CDR1 LNHDA and CDR2 SQIVND (reference sequence). This CDR3 is built from 15 residues. J lost 0 bases, V lost 4 bases, and 5 bases had no gene match. The CDR3 coding sequence is TGTGCCAGTAGTACCCCGGGACTAGTCTCCTACGAGCAGTACTTC. Residues: CASSTPGLVSYEQYF.

The gene calls are TRBV5-1 and TRBJ2-5, with D hard to call. The CDR3 runs to 11 residues. The V end lost 5 bases, the J end lost 2 bases, and 4 bases lay between the germline ends. Germline values: CDR1 SGHRS, CDR2 YFSETQ. CDR3 residues: CASRGQETQYF. Here the CDR3 DNA reads TGCGCCAGCAGGGGGCAAGAGACCCAGTACTTC.

This chain connects TRBV9 to TRBJ2-7; D possibly uses TRBD1 or TRBD2 (6 bases each). V was shortened by 0 bases and J by 0 bases, with 10 bases between the two germline ends. CDR3 length: 15 residues. Germline CDR1 and CDR2: SGDLS and YYNGEE. CDR3 nucleotide sequence: TGTGCCAGCAGCGTAGGATGGGGGGCCTCCTACGAGCAGTACTTC. This sequence encodes CASSVGWGASYEQYF.

The genes are TRBV19 and TRBJ1-2, with 12 bases identical to TRBD1. CDR1 and CDR2 from the germline V gene are LNHDA and SQIVND (reference sequence). This CDR3 contains 16 residues. The junction had 9 bases not matched to a gene; V was cut back by 8 bases and J by 2 bases. CDR3 nucleotide sequence: TGTGCCAGTGGAGGGGACAGGGGGCGTTTGAACTATGGCTACACCTTC. Its translation: CASGGDRGRLNYGYTF.

This clone is a singleton in its sample. In DNA form, the CDR3 reads TGTGCCAGCAGCTTAGAGGTAGCGGGAGCTGGCAGGTATACGCAGTATTTT. Protein: CASSLEVAGAGRYTQYF. V usage is TRBV7-6 and J usage is TRBJ2-3; 9 nucleotides match TRBD2. Germline-derived CDR1 and CDR2 are SGHVS and FNYEAQ. The trim removed 1 base at V and 7 bases at J, leaving 12 bases unmatched. CDR3 length: 17 amino acids.

The gene calls are TRBV7-2 and TRBJ2-1, with no clear D. V lost 0 bases, J lost 3 bases, and 9 bases lay in between. This CDR3 has 15 residues. Germline V CDR1 and CDR2: SGHTA, FQGNSA. The CDR3 reads CASSLASANYNEQFF. The CDR3 DNA is TGTGCCAGCAGCTTAGCCAGCGCGAACTACAATGAGCAGTTCTTC. Combining the CDR3 with reference TRBV7-2 and TRBJ2-1 gives the whole variable domain GAGVSQSPSNKVTEKGKDVELRCDPISGHTALYWYRQSLGQGLEFLIYFQGNSAPDKSGLPSDRFSAERTGGSVSTLTIQRTQQEDSAVYLCASSLASANYNEQFFGPGTRLTVL.

The J gene is TRBJ2-7, the V gene TRBV9; 10 bases match TRBD2. The J segment lost 1 base and the V segment lost 2 bases, leaving 3 bases of the junction unmatched. In germline, CDR1 is SGDLS, CDR2 YYNGEE. CDR3 length equals 15 residues. The CDR3 sequence is CASSVASGGSYEQYF. CDR3 DNA: TGTGCCAGCAGCGTCGCTAGCGGGGGTTCCTACGAGCAGTACTTC.

The J gene is TRBJ2-7, the V gene TRBV12-5; the match to TRBD2 covers 8 bases. CDR3 size: 17 residues. The V gene end was trimmed by 1 base and the J gene end by 6 bases; junction bases not matched to a gene: 14. Germline-derived CDR1 and CDR2 are LGHNT and FRNRAP. In DNA, the CDR3 is TGTGCTAGTGGTTTGGACTCTTTCCGGGAGGGCCCCTCCGAGCAGTACTTC. It specifies CASGLDSFREGPSEQYF. Based on the CDR3 plus reference TRBV12-5 and TRBJ2-7, the full variable domain is DARVTQTPRHKVTEMGQEVTMRCQPILGHNTVFWYRQTMMQGLELLAYFRNRAPLDDSGMPKDRFSAEMPDATLATLKIQPSEPRDSAVYFCASGLDSFREGPSEQYFGPGTRLTVT.

The V and J genes are TRBV6-5 and TRBJ1-2, with a possible D match to TRBD1 (6 bases). CDR1 is MNHEY and CDR2 is SVGAGI in the germline V gene. Deletions cut 5 bases from V and 6 bases from J, with 10 bases between. The CDR3 contains 12 residues. The CDR3 DNA reads TGTGCCAGCAGTATTCAGGGGAATGGCTACACCTTC. This codes for CASSIQGNGYTF.

The chain employs TRBV10-2 and TRBJ2-7, with TRBD2 as a possible D gene (6 bases). From germline, CDR1 is WSHSY and CDR2 SAAADI. Trimming took off 1 base at V and 13 bases at J, with 17 bases between the two ends. CDR3 length equals 13 residues. The chain's CDR3 is CASSEFLSRDFYF. CDR3 nucleotides: TGCGCCAGCAGTGAGTTCCTCTCGCGGGACTTCTACTTC.

The chain uses TRBV6-5 and TRBJ2-5; tentatively, D is TRBD1 (5 bases). CDR3 length: 16 amino acids. The germline CDR1 and CDR2 sequences are MNHEY and SVGAGI. Trimming stripped 0 bases from V and 7 bases from J, with 18 bases between. DNA of the CDR3: TGTGCCAGCAGTTACTCAGATTTCAGGGCCCTTTGGACCCAGTACTTC. It specifies CASSYSDFRALWTQYF.

The rearrangement links TRBV7-9 to TRBJ2-5, with 9 bases matching TRBD2. V trimming: 3 bases; J trimming: 1 base; junction bases outside the gene matches: 3. Germline CDR1 is SEHNR and CDR2 is FQNEAQ (reference sequence). The CDR3 is 15 residues long. Here the CDR3 DNA reads TGTGCCAGCAGCTTGGTACTAGCGGGCCAAGAGACCCAGTACTTC. Translated, it gives CASSLVLAGQETQYF.

This rearrangement joins TRBV7-9 to TRBJ1-1; perhaps TRBD1 as D (5 bases). The germline CDR1 and CDR2 sequences are SEHNR and FQNEAQ (reference sequence). CDR3 length: 14 residues. V was pared by 2 bases and J by 3 bases, with 10 bases between. CDR3 loop: CASSLLGTYTEAFF. The CDR3 DNA follows: TGTGCCAGCAGCTTACTAGGGACCTACACTGAAGCTTTCTTT.

V and J are TRBV6-1 and TRBJ2-2; 10 bases map to TRBD1. V shed 8 bases, J shed 6 bases, and the junction held 9 bases outside the gene matches. The length of the CDR3 is 15 residues. Germline CDR1 MNHNS, CDR2 SASEGT. This CDR3 reads CASRSLGQGPGELFF. For the CDR3, the DNA is TGTGCCAGCCGAAGTTTGGGACAGGGGCCCGGGGAGCTGTTTTTT.

Only one count was recorded for this clone. The V call is TRBV27, the J call TRBJ2-1, with 10 bases matching TRBD2. The CDR3 runs 16 residues. In germline, CDR1 is MNHEY, CDR2 SMNVEV (reference sequence). Trimming took 3 bases from V and 7 from J; bases not matched to a gene: 9. DNA of the CDR3: TGTGCCAGCAGTTTCCTATCGCGGACTAGCGGAAATGAGCAGTTCTTC. The encoded protein is CASSFLSRTSGNEQFF.

J is TRBJ1-5 and V is TRBV7-8, with 11 positions matching TRBD1. Per the germline V gene, CDR1 is SGHVS and CDR2 is FQNEAQ. V shed 8 bases, J shed 4 bases, and the junction held 1 base outside the gene matches. The CDR3 sequence is 13 residues long. The CDR3 here is CASRDRGNQPQHF. For the CDR3, the DNA is TGTGCCAGCCGGGACAGGGGGAATCAGCCCCAGCATTTT.

CDR3 loop: CASSYSGKGSYGYTF. Written as DNA, the CDR3 is TGTGCCAGCAGTTACTCGGGAAAGGGCAGCTATGGCTACACCTTC. The rearrangement uses TRBV6-6 and TRBJ1-2, with D uncertain. Per the germline V gene, CDR1 is MNHNY and CDR2 is SVGAGI (reference sequence). V was pared by 0 bases and J by 4 bases, with 12 bases between. The CDR3 extends over 15 amino acids.